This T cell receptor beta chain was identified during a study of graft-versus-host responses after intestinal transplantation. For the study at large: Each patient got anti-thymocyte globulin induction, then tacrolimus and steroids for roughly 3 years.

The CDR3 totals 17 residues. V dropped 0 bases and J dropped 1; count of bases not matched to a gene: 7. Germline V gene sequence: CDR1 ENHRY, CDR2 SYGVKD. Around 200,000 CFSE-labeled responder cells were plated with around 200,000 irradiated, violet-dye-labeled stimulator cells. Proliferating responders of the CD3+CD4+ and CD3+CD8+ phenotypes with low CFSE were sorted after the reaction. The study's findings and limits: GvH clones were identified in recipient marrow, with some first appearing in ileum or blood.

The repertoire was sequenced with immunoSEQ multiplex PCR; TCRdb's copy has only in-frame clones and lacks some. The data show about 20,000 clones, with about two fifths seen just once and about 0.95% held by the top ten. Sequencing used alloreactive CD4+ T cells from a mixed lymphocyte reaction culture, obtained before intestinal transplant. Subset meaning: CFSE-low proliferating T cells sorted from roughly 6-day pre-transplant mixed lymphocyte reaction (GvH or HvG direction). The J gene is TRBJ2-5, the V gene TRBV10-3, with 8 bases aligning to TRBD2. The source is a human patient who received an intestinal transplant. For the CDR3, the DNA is TGTGCCATCAGTGAGTCGCCGGCTAGCGGGTCCCAAGAGACCCAGTACTTC. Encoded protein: CAISESPASGSQETQYF.